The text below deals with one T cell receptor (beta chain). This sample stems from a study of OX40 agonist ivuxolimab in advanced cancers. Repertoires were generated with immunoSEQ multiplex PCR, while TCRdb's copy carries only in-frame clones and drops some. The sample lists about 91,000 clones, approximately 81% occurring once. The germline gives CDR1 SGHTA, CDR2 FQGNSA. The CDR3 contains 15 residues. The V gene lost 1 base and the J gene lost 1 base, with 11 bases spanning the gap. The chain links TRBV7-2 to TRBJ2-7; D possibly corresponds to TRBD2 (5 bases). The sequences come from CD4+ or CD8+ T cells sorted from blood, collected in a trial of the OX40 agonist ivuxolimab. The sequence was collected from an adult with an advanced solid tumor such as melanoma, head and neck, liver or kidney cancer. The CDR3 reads CASSLVRAGSYEQYF. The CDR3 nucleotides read TGTGCCAGCAGCTTAGTGAGGGCCGGTTCCTACGAGCAGTACTTC.